This passage covers 14 T cell receptor beta chains from one sample sequenced in a study of blood T cell repertoires in COVID-19. Repertoires were generated with immunoSEQ multiplex PCR, while TCRdb's copy carries only in-frame clones and drops some. The sample has over 80,000 clones, 91% seen once. Source material: peripheral blood. Receptor source: a human donor with active COVID-19. The donor label of this sample is uncertain.

The chain employs TRBV18 and TRBJ1-2, with TRBD1 matching 9 bases. Per germline, CDR1 KGHSH and CDR2 LQKENI. CDR3 length equals 14 residues. The ends lost 8 bases at V and 4 bases at J; junction bases unmatched: 8. The CDR3 sequence is CASVQGASIYGYTF. The CDR3 DNA follows: TGTGCCAGCGTACAGGGGGCCTCAATCTATGGCTACACCTTC.

The chain couples TRBV27 to TRBJ1-6, with a tentative D call TRBD1 (6 bases). Germline V gives CDR1 MNHEY, CDR2 SMNVEV (reference sequence). Trimming shortened V by 4 bases and J by 8 bases, and 12 bases separated the two germline ends. The CDR3 is 14 amino acids. CDR3 nucleotide sequence: TGTGCCAGCAGTTCTAGTAGGACAGATTCACCCCTCCACTTT. Its translation is CASSSSRTDSPLHF.

The chain employs TRBV27 and TRBJ1-6; D possibly corresponds to TRBD1 (5 bases). Per the germline V gene, CDR1 is MNHEY and CDR2 is SMNVEV (reference sequence). Trimming shortened V by 5 bases and J by 0 bases, and 14 bases separated the two germline ends. This CDR3 has 17 residues. The CDR3 here is CASSPNRKSSYNSPLHF. CDR3 sequence (DNA): TGTGCCAGCAGTCCAAACAGGAAGAGCTCCTATAATTCACCCCTCCACTTT.

The rearrangement joins TRBV5-6 to TRBJ2-7; 7 bases are a match to TRBD1. The CDR3 spans 15 residues. The V gene end was trimmed by 1 base and the J gene end by 6 bases; junction bases not matched to a gene: 10. The germline V gene encodes CDR1 SGHDT and CDR2 YYEEEE. CDR3 bases: TGTGCCAGCAGCTTGAGGGAGACAGGGACGATCGAGCAGTACTTC. Its translation: CASSLRETGTIEQYF.

In its sample, this clone was seen once. V usage is TRBV6-6 and J usage is TRBJ2-1, with D unclear. Germline CDR1 and CDR2: MNHNY and SVGAGI (reference sequence). The length of the CDR3 is 18 residues. Trimming removed 5 bases from V and 8 bases from J, with 28 bases in between. CDR3 protein: CASSPYPEAAGSLDEQFF. The CDR3 DNA follows: TGTGCCAGCAGTCCGTACCCCGAGGCGGCCGGAAGCCTCGATGAGCAGTTCTTC.

The rearrangement joins TRBV24-1 to TRBJ2-1; 12 nucleotides align to TRBD2. CDR1 is KGHDR, CDR2 SFDVKD, per germline. Trimming cost V 4 bases and J 5 bases; bases outside gene matches: 8. CDR3 size: 17 residues. For the CDR3, the DNA is TGTGCCACCAGTGACCGAATGACTAGCGGGGGACACAATGAGCAGTTCTTC. Amino acids: CATSDRMTSGGHNEQFF.

J is TRBJ1-3 and V is TRBV2; the D is unclear. This CDR3 has 13 residues. V was clipped by 3 bases and J by 4 bases, with 7 bases between them. Germline V gene data show CDR1 as SNHLY and CDR2 as FYNNEI. This CDR3 reads CASSEALGNTIYF. The DNA of the CDR3 is TGTGCCAGCAGTGAGGCCTTAGGAAACACCATATATTTT. Variable domain in full (rest from reference TRBV2 and TRBJ1-3): EPEVTQTPSHQVTQMGQEVILRCVPISNHLYFYWYRQILGQKVEFLVSFYNNEISEKSEIFDDQFSVERPDGSNFTLKIRSTKLEDSAMYFCASSEALGNTIYFGEGSWLTVV.

As DNA, the CDR3 is TGTGCCAGCAGCTTGGACCCAGAAGACACTGAAGCTTTCTTT. This sequence encodes CASSLDPEDTEAFF. The chain has TRBV5-4 and TRBJ1-1; D is unclear. Trimming pared 0 bases from V and 3 bases from J, leaving 9 bases between. Germline V lookup: CDR1 SGHNT, CDR2 YYREEE (reference sequence). CDR3 length: 14 residues.

The chain is built from TRBV5-1 and TRBJ2-3; 9 nucleotides align to TRBD2. The junction had 5 bases not matched to a gene; V was cut back by 5 bases and J by 1 base. The CDR3 length is 15 residues. CDR1 is SGHRS, CDR2 YFSETQ, per germline. The CDR3 is CASSSRTSGTDTQYF. CDR3 DNA sequence: TGCGCCAGCAGTTCGCGGACTAGCGGCACAGATACGCAGTATTTT.

The V gene is TRBV20-1, the J gene TRBJ2-1; no clear D. This CDR3 region has 11 residues. CDR1 DFQATT and CDR2 SNEGSKA come from the germline V gene (reference sequence). V was cut by 3 bases and J by 7 bases, with 7 bases left in between. The CDR3 protein is CSARMRNEQFF. The CDR3 bases are TGCAGTGCTAGGATGAGGAATGAGCAGTTCTTC.

The V and J genes are TRBV5-6 and TRBJ1-4, with D perhaps TRBD1 (5 bases). In germline, CDR1 is SGHDT, CDR2 YYEEEE. The CDR3 has 14 amino acids. The ends were cut back, 1 base at V and 6 bases at J, with 10 bases in the middle. The CDR3 DNA reads as TGTGCCAGCAGCTTGTCAGGGTTGGATGAAAAACTGTTTTTT. Amino acid sequence: CASSLSGLDEKLFF.

V gene TRBV28 combines with J gene TRBJ1-5; unclear D gene. The germline V gene encodes CDR1 MDHEN and CDR2 SYDVKM. The CDR3 consists of 18 residues. V was clipped by 6 bases and J by 1 base, with 22 bases between them. The CDR3 bases are TGTGCCAGCAGACTACCCACCTACCGCGGGAAGAGCAATCAGCCCCAGCATTTT. It codes for CASRLPTYRGKSNQPQHF.

The genes are TRBV9 and TRBJ2-5; 8 bases are shared with TRBD1. The CDR3 length is 14 residues. Germline CDR1 SGDLS, CDR2 YYNGEE. V lost 4 bases, J lost 5 bases, and 7 bases stayed unmatched. CDR3 protein: CASSKQGARETQYF. The CDR3 DNA reads as TGTGCCAGCAGCAAGCAGGGGGCTAGGGAGACCCAGTACTTC.

V gene TRBV7-9 combines with J gene TRBJ2-1, with D possibly matching TRBD2 (6 bases). Trimming removed 5 bases from V and 4 bases from J, with 15 bases in between. Germline V gene data show CDR1 as SEHNR and CDR2 as FQNEAQ (reference sequence). The CDR3 runs 15 residues. CDR3 sequence reads: CASSAQMGGYNEQFF. The CDR3 DNA is TGTGCCAGCAGCGCCCAGATGGGGGGTTACAATGAGCAGTTCTTC.